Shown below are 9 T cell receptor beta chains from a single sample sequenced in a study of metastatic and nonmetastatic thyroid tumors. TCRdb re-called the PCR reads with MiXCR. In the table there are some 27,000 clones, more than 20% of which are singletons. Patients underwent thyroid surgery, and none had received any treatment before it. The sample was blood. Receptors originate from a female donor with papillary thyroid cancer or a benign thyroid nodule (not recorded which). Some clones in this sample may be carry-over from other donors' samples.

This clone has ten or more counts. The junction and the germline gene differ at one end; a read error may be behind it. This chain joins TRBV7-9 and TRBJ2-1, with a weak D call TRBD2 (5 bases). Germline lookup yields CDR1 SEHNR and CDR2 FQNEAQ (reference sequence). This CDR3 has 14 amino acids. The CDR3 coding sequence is TGTGCCAGCAGCTTATCACGGGGAGCCAATGAGCAGCTCTTC. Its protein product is CASSLSRGANEQLF.

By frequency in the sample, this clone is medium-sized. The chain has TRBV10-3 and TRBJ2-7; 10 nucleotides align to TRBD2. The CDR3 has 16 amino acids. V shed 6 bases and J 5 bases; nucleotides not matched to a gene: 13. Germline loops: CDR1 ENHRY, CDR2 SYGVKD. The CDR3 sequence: CAIRPTTSGIYHEQYF. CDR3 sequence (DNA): TGTGCCATCAGGCCCACCACTAGCGGGATATACCACGAGCAGTACTTC.

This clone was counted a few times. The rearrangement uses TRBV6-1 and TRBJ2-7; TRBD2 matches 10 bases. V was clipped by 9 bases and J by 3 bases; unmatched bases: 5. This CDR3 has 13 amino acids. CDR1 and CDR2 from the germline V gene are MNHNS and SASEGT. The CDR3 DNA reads TGTGCCAGTAGCGGGGGGCCAGGCTACGAGCAGTACTTC. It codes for CASSGGPGYEQYF.

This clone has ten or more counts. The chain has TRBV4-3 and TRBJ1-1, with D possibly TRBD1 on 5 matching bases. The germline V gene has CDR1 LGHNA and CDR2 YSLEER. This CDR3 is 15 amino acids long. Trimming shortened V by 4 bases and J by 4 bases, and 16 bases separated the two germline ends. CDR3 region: CASSRERGSPTEAFF. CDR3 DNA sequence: TGCGCCAGCAGCCGAGAACGGGGGAGCCCCACTGAAGCTTTCTTT.

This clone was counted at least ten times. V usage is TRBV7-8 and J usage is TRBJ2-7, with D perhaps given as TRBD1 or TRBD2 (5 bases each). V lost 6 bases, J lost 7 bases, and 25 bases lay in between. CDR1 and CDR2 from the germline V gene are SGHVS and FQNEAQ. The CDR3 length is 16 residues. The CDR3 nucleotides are TGTGCCAGCAGGGATAGGTTTGGGGTAGGGACGGGGGAGCAGTACTTC. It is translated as CASRDRFGVGTGEQYF.

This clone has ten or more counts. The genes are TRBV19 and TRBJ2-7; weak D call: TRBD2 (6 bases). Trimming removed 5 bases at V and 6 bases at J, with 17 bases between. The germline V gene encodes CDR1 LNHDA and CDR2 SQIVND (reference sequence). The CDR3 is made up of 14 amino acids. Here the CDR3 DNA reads TGTGCCAGTAGTGTAACTAGCTTTCAGGGCGAGCAGTACTTC. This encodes CASSVTSFQGEQYF.

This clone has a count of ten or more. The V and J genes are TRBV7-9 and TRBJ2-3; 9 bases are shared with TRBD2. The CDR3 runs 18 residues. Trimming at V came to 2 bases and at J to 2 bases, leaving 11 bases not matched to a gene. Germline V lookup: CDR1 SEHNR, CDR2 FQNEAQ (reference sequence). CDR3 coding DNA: TGTGCCAGCAGCTTAACGAACGGGCTAGCGGGGACCACAGATACGCAGTATTTT. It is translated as CASSLTNGLAGTTDTQYF.

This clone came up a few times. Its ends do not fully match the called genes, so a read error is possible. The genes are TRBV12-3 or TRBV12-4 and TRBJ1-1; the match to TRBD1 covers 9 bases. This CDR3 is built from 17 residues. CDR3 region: CASTLGWTGAAGTESFF. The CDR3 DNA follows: TGTGCCAGCACCCTAGGGTGGACAGGGGCCGCTGGGACTGAATCTTTCTTT.

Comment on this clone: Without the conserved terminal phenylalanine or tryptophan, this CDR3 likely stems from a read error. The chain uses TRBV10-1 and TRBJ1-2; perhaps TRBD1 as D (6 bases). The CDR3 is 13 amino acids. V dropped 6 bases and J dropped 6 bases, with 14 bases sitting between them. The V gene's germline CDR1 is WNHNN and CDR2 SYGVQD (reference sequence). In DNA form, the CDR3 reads TGCGCCAGCAGATACGGGACACGCAATGGCTACACCGTC. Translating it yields CASRYGTRNGYTV.